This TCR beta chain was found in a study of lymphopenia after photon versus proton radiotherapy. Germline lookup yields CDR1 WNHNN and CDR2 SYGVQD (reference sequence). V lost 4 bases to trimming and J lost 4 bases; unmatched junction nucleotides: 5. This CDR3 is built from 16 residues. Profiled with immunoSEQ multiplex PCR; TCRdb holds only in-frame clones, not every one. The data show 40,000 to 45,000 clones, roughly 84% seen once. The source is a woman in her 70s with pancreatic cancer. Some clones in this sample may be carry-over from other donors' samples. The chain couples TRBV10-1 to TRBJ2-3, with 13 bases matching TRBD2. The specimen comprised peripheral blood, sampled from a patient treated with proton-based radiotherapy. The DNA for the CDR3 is TGCGCCAGCAGTGCCGGACTAGCGGGAGATGCAGATACGCAGTATTTT. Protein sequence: CASSAGLAGDADTQYF.